This T cell receptor beta chain is drawn from a study of response to subunit inactivated influenza vaccine. Study-wide findings and caveats: Researchers suggested that each seasonal influenza vaccination recruits few new T cells.

TCRdb used MiXCR to reprocess the RT-PCR reads, holding one entry per CDR3 protein. This sample has fewer than 600,000 distinct CDR3 sequences, with more than 7% found just once. This clonotype has just a few counts. Its target is not known. CDR3 length equals 13 residues. Looked up from germline, CDR1 is SGHDT and CDR2 is YYEEEE. The V segment lost 1 base and the J segment 7 bases; nucleotides outside the gene matches: 4. V is TRBV5-6 and J is TRBJ1-2, with 7 bases aligning to TRBD1. The input for sequencing was PBMCs from blood, taken roughly 24 months after vaccination. The TCR was taken from a man between 50 and 69 years old who received an inactivated influenza vaccine. DNA for the CDR3: TGTGCCAGCAGCTTGAGGGGGCAGGGTGGCTACACCTTC. Translating it yields CASSLRGQGGYTF. The full variable domain, rest sourced from reference TRBV5-6 and TRBJ1-2, is DAGVTQSPTHLIKTRGQQVTLRCSPKSGHDTVSWYQQALGQGPQFIFQYYEEEERQRGNFPDRFSGHQFPNYSSELNVNALLLGDSALYLCASSLRGQGGYTFGSGTRLTVV.